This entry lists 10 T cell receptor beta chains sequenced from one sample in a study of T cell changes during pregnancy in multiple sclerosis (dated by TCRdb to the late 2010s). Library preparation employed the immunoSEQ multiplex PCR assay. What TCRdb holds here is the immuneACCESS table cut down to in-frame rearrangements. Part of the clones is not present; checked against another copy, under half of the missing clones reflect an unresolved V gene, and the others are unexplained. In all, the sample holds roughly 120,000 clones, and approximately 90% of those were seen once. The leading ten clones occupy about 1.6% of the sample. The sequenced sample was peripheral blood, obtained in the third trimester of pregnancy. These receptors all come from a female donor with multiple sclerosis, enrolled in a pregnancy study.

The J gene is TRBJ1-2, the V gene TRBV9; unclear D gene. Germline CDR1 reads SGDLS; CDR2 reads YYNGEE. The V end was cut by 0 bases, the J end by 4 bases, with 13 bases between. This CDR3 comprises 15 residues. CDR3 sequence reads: CASSVGARGTYGYTF. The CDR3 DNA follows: TGTGCCAGCAGCGTAGGAGCTCGGGGAACCTATGGCTACACCTTC.

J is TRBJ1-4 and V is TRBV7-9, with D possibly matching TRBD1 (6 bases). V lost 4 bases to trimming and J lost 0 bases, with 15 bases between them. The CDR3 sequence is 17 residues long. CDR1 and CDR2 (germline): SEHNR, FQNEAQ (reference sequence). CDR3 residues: CASSWLSGASTNEKLFF. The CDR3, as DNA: TGTGCCAGCAGCTGGTTGTCAGGGGCGTCAACTAATGAAAAACTGTTTTTT.

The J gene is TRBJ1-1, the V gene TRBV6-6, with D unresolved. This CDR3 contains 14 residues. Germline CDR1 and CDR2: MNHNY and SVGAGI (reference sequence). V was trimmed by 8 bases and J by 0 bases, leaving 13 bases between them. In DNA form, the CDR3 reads TGTGCCAGCGGTCTGACAAGGATGAACACTGAAGCTTTCTTT. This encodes CASGLTRMNTEAFF.

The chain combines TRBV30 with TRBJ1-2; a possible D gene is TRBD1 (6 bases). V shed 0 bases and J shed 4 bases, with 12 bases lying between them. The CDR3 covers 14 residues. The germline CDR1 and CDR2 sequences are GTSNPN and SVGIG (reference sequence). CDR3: CAWSVAGAVYGYTF. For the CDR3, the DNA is TGTGCCTGGAGTGTAGCAGGGGCAGTCTATGGCTACACCTTC.

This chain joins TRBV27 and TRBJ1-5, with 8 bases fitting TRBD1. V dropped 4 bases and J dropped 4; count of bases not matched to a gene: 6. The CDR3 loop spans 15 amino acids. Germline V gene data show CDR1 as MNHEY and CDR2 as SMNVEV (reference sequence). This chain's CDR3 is CASSSGQGGNQPQHF. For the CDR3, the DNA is TGTGCCAGCAGTTCAGGACAGGGTGGGAATCAGCCCCAGCATTTT.

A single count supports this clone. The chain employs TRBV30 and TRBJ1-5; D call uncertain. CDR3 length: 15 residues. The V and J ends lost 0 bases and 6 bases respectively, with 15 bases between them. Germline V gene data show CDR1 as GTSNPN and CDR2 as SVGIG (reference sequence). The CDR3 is CAWSVTSRSGQPQHF. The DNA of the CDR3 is TGTGCCTGGAGTGTAACCTCCCGATCAGGTCAGCCCCAGCATTTT.

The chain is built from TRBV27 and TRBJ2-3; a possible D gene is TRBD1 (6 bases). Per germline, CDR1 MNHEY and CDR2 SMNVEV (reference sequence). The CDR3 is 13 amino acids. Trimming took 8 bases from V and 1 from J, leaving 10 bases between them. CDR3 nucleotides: TGTGCCAGCCGGGGACATCGCACAGATACGCAGTATTTT. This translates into CASRGHRTDTQYF.

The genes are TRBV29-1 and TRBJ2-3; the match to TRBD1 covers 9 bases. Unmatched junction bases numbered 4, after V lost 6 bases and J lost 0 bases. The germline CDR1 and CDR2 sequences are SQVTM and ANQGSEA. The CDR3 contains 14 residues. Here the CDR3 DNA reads TGCAGCGTGACAGGGGGATTTAGCACAGATACGCAGTATTTT. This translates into CSVTGGFSTDTQYF.

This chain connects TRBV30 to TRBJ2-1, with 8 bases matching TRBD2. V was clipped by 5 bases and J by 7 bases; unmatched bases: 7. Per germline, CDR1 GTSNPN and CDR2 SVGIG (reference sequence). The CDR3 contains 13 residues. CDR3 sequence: CAWGTRGSNEQFF. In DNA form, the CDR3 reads TGTGCCTGGGGGACTAGAGGATCGAATGAGCAGTTCTTC.

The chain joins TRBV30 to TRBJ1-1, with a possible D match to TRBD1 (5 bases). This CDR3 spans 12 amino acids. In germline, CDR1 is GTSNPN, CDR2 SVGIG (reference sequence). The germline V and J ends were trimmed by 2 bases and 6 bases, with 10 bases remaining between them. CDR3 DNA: TGTGCCTGGAGTCCAGGGACTCCTGAAGCTTTCTTT. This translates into CAWSPGTPEAFF.